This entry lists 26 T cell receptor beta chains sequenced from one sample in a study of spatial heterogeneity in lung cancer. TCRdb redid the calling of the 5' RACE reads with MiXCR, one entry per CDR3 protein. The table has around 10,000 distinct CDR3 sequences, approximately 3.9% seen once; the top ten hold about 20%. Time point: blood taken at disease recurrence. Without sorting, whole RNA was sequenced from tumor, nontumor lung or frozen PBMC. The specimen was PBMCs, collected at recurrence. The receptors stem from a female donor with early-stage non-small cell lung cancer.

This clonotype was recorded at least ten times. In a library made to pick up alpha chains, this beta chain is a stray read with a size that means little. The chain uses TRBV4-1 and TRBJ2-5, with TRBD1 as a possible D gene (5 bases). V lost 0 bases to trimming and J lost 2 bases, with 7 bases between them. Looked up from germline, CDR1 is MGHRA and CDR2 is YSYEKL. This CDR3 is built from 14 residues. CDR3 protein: CASSQEGRQETQYF. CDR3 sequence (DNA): TGCGCCAGCAGCCAAGAGGGGCGGCAAGAGACCCAGTACTTC.

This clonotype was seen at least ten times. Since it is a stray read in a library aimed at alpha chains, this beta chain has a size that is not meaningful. The CDR3 is CASSYSQAREQFF. CDR3 bases: TGTGCCAGCAGTTACTCCCAGGCTCGTGAGCAGTTCTTC. This rearrangement joins TRBV6-2 or TRBV6-3 to TRBJ2-1, with D hard to call. CDR1 and CDR2 (germline): MNHEY, SVGEGT. The CDR3 is made up of 13 amino acids. V was cut by 0 bases and J by 9 bases, with 9 bases left in between.

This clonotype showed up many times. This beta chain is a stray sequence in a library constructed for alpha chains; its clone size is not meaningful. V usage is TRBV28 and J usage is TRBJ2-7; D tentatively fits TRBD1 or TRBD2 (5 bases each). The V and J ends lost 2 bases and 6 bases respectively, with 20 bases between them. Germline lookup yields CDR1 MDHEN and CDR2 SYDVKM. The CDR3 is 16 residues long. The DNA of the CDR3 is TGTGCCAGCAGTTTAATGGTGTTCGGGGACCAAAGCGAGCAGTACTTC. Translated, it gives CASSLMVFGDQSEQYF.

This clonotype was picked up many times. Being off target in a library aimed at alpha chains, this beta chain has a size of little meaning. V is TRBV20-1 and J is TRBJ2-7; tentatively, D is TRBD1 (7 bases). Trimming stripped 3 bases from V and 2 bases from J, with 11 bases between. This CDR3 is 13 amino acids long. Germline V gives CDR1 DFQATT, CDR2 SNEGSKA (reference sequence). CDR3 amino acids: CSARRDRTYEQYF. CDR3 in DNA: TGCAGTGCTAGGCGGGACAGAACCTACGAGCAGTACTTC.

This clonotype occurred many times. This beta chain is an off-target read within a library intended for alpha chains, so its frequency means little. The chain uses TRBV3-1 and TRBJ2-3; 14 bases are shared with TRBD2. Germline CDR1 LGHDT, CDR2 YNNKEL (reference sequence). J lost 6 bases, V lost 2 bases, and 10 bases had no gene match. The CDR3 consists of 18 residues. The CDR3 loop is CASSQTRGTSGGLDTQYF. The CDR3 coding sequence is TGTGCCAGCAGCCAAACAAGAGGGACTAGCGGGGGTCTGGATACGCAGTATTTT.

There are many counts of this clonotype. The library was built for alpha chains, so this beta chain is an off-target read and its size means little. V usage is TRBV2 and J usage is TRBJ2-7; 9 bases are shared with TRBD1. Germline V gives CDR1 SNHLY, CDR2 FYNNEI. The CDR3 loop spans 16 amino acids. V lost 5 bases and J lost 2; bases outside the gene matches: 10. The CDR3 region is CASSYYRTGDAYEQYF. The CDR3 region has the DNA TGTGCCAGCAGTTACTATCGGACAGGGGACGCCTACGAGCAGTACTTC.

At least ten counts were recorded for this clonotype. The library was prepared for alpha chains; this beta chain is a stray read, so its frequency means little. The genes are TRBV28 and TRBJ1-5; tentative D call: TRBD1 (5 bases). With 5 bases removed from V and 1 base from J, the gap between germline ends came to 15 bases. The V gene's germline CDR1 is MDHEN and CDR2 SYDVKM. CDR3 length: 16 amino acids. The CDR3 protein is CASSPPLGGSNQPQHF. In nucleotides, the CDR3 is TGTGCCAGCAGTCCTCCATTGGGGGGAAGCAATCAGCCCCAGCATTTT.

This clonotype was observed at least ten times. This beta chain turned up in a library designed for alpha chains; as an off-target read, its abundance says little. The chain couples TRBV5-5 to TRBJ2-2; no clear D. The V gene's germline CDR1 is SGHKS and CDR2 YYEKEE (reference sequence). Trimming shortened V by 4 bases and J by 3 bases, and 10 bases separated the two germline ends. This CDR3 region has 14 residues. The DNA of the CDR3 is TGTGCCAGCAGCCTCGGAGACTACACCGGGGAGCTGTTTTTT. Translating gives CASSLGDYTGELFF. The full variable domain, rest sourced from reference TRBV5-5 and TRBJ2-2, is DAGVTQSPTHLIKTRGQQVTLRCSPISGHKSVSWYQQVLGQGPQFIFQYYEKEERGRGNFPDRFSARQFPNYSSELNVNALLLGDSALYLCASSLGDYTGELFFGEGSRLTVL.

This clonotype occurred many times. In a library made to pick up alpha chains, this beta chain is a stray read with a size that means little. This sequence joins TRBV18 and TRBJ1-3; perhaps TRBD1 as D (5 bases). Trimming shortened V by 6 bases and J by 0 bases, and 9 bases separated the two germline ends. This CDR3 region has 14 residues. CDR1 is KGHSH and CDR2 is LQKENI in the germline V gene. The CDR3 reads CASSSGSSGNTIYF. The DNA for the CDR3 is TGTGCCAGCTCCTCAGGGAGCTCTGGAAACACCATATATTTT.

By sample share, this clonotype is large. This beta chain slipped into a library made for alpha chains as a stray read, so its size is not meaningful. The CDR3 spells CATSHAPPWARGPDTQYF. The CDR3, as DNA: TGTGCCACCAGCCATGCTCCTCCCTGGGCTAGGGGGCCAGATACGCAGTATTTT. The rearrangement links TRBV15 to TRBJ2-3; 7 positions agree with TRBD1. Germline CDR1 LNHNV, CDR2 YYDKDF (reference sequence). CDR3 length equals 18 residues. The V segment lost 5 bases and the J segment 4 bases; nucleotides outside the gene matches: 18.

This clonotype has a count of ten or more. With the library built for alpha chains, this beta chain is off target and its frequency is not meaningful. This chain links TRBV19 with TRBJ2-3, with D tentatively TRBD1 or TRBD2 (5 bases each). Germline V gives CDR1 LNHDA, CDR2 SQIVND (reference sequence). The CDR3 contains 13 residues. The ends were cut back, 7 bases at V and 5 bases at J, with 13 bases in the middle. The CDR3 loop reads CASKRQGGDTQYF. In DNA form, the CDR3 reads TGTGCCAGTAAGCGGCAGGGTGGAGATACGCAGTATTTT. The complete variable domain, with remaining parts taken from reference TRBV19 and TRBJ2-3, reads DGGITQSPKYLFRKEGQNVTLSCEQNLNHDAMYWYRQDPGQGLRLIYYSQIVNDFQKGDIAEGYSVSREKKESFPLTVTSAQKNPTAFYLCASKRQGGDTQYFGPGTRLTVL.

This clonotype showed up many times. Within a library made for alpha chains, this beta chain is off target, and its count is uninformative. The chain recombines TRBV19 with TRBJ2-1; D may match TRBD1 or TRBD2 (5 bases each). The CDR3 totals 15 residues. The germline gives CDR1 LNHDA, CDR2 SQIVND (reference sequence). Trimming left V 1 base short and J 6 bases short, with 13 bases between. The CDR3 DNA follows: TGTGCCAGTAGTATAGGAGGGGCACCCCTCAATGAGCAGTTCTTC. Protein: CASSIGGAPLNEQFF.

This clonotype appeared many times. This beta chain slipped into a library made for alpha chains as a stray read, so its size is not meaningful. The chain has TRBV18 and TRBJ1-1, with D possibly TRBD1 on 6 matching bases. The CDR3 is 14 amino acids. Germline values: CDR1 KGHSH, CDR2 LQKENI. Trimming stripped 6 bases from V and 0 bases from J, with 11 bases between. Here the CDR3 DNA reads TGTGCCAGCTCCTTAGGACAGATGAACACTGAAGCTTTCTTT. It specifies CASSLGQMNTEAFF.

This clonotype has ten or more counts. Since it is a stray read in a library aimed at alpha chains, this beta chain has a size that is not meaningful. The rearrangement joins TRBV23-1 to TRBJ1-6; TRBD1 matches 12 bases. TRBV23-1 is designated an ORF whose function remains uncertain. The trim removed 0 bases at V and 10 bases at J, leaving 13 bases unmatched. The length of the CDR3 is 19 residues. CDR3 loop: CASSQSPGQGATRGSPLHF. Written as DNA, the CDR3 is TGCGCCAGCAGTCAATCCCCGGGACAGGGGGCGACCCGGGGATCACCCCTCCACTTT.

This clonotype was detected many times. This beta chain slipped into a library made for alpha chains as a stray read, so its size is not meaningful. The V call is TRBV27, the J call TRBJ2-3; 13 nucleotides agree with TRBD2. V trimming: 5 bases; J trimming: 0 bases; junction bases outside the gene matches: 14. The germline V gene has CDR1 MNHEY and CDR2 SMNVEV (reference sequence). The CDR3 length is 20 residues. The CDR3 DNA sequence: TGTGCCAGCAGTAGATGGACTAGCGGGGGCACCAAATCTAGCACAGATACGCAGTATTTT. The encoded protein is CASSRWTSGGTKSSTDTQYF.

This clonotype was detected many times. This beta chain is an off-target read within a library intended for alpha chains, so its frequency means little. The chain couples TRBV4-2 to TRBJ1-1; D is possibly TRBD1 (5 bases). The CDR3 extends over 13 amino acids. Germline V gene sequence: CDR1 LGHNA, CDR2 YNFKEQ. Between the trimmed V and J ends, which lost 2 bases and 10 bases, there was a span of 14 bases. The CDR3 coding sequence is TGTGCCAGCAGCCAAAATTTTGGGGCCGGAGCTTTCTTT. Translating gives CASSQNFGAGAFF.

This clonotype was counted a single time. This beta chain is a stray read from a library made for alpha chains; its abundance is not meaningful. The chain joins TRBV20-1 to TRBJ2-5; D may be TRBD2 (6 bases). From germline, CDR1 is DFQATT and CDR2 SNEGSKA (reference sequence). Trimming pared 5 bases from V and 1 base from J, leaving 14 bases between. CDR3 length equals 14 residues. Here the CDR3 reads CSAGTGGPQETQYF. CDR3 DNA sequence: TGCAGTGCTGGGACCGGGGGTCCCCAAGAGACCCAGTACTTC.

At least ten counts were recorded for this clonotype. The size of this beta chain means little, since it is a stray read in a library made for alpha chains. The CDR3 is CASSLTDTRETQYF. CDR3 bases: TGTGCCAGCAGTTTAACGGACACAAGAGAGACCCAGTACTTC. The chain employs TRBV27 and TRBJ2-5, with a weak D call TRBD1 (5 bases). This CDR3 contains 14 residues. Germline V gene lookup returns CDR1 MNHEY and CDR2 SMNVEV (reference sequence). Trimming took 2 bases from V and 4 from J, leaving 11 bases between them.

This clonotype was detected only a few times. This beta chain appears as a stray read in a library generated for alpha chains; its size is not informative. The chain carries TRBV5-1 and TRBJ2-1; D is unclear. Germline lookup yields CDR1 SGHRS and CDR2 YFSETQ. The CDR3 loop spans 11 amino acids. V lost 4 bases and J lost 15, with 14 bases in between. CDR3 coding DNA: TGCGCCAGCAGCCTGAACCACCGGGCGTTCTTC. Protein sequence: CASSLNHRAFF.

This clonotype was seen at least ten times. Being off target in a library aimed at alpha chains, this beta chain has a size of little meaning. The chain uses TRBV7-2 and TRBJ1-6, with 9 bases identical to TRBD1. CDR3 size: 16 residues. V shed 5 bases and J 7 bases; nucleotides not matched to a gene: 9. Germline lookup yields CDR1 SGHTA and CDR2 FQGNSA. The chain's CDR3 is CASSAAGTGINSPLHF. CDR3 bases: TGTGCCAGCAGCGCTGCCGGGACAGGGATCAATTCACCCCTCCACTTT.

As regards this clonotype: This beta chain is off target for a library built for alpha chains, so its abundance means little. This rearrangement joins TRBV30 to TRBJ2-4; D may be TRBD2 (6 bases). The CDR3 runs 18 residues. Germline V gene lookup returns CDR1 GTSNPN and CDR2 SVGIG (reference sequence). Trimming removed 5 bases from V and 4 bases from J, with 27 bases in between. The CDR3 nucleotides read TGTGCCTGGGAGCCAGGGAGGCTAGCGTTTGGAGGTAAAAACATTCAGTACTTC. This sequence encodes CAWEPGRLAFGGKNIQYF. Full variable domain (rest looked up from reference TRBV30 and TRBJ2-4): SQTIHQWPATLVQPVGSPLSLECTVEGTSNPNLYWYRQAAGRGLQLLFYSVGIGQISSEVPQNLSASRPQDRQFILSSKKLLLSDSGFYLCAWEPGRLAFGGKNIQYFGAGTRLSVL.

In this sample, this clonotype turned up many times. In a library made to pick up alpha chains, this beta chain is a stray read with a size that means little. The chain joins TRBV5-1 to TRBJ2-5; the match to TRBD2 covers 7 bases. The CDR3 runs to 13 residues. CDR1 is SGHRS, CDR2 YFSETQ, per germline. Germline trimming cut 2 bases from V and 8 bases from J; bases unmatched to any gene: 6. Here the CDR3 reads CASSLSGANTQYF. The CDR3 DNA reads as TGCGCCAGCAGCTTAAGCGGGGCCAATACCCAGTACTTC.

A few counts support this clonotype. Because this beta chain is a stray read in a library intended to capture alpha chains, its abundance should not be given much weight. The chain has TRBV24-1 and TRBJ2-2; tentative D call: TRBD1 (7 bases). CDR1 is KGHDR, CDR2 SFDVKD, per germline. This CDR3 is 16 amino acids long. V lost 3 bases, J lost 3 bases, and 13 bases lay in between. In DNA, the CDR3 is TGTGCCACCAGTGATCCTGCCAGGGGGGACACCGGGGAGCTGTTTTTT. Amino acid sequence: CATSDPARGDTGELFF.

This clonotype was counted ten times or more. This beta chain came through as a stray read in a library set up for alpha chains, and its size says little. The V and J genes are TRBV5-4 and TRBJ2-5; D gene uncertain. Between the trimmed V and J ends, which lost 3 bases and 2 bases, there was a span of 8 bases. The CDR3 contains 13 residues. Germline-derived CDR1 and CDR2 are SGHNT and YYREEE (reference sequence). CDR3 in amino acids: CASSSTSQETQYF. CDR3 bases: TGTGCCAGCAGCTCTACTTCACAAGAGACCCAGTACTTC.

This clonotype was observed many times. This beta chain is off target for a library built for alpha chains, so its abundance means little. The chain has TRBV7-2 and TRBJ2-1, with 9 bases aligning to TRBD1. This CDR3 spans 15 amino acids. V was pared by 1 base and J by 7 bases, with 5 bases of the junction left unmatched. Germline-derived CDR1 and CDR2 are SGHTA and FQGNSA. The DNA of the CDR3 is TGTGCCAGCAGCTTAGTGGGGACAGGGCTGAATGAGCAGTTCTTC. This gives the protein CASSLVGTGLNEQFF.

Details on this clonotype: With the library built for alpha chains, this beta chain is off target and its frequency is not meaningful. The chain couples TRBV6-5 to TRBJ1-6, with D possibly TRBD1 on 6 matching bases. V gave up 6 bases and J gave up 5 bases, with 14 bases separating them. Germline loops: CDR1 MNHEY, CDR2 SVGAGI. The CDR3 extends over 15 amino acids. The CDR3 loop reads CASSRGQLNNSPLHF. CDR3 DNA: TGTGCCAGCAGCCGAGGACAGCTCAATAATTCACCCCTCCACTTT.